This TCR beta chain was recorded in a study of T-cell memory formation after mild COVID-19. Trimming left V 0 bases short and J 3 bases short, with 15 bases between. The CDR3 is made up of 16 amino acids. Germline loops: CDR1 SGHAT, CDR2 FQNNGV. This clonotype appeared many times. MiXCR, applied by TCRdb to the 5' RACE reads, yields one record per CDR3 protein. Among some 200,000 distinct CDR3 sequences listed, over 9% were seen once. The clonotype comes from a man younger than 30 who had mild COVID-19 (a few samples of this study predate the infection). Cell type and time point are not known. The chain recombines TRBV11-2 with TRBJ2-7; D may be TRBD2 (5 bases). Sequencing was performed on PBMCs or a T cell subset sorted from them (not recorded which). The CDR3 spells CASSLDRAGLNYEQYF. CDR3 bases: TGTGCCAGCAGCTTAGATCGGGCAGGACTTAACTACGAGCAGTACTTC.